This T cell receptor beta chain is drawn from a study of beta chain features in type 1 diabetes. Study-level results: Type 1 diabetes patients had moderately but significantly shorter TCRB CDR3s in all four CD4+ subsets. Type 1 diabetes patients had VDJ junctions that carried fewer insertions and more deletions. In these data, an HLA type influence on TCRB rearrangement remained unresolved.

Sorting that relied on CD45RO/CCR7/CD25/CD127/CD95/CD27 yielded CD4+ naive, central memory, regulatory and stem cell-like memory cells. CDR3 size: 15 residues. The ends were cut back, 8 bases at V and 0 bases at J, with 17 bases in the middle. CDR1 and CDR2 (germline): SGHVS, FQNEAQ. This clone was seen only a few times. Its matching antigen is unknown. The investigators reverse transcribed all of the isolated RNA, so they sequenced expressed TCRB transcripts. Some clones are missing from TCRdb's copy, which holds only in-frame ones; the method was immunoSEQ multiplex PCR. The repertoire holds 300,000 to 350,000 clones, with roughly 13% as singletons.

This TCR was sampled from a woman aged 18-29 years with type 1 diabetes. The sequencing sample was made of naive CD4+ T cells from blood. The J gene is TRBJ2-7, the V gene TRBV7-8; D possibly corresponds to TRBD2 (5 bases). CDR3 DNA sequence: TGTGCCAGCCTCATCTCCTCGGGAAGCTCCTACGAGCAGTACTTC. Its protein product is CASLISSGSSYEQYF.